This TCR beta chain came from a study of T cells after yellow fever vaccination. The study's findings and limits: A faster peak, day 5 versus 15, was reached by the weaker secondary response. Contaminants from the bulk population, in the form of abundant clonotypes, could be found in FACS-sorted repertoires.

TCR cDNA, made by 5'RACE template switching, carried an added universal primer site and UMIs. Each CDR3 protein gets one entry after TCRdb re-called the 5' RACE reads with MiXCR. The sample shows about 360,000 distinct CDR3 sequences, approximately 6% of them seen only once. This clonotype was recorded many times. Its specificity is not known. This receptor was obtained from a man aged 30 to 45 who received the YFV17D yellow fever vaccine. The input for sequencing was PBMCs, taken 5 days after the yellow fever booster vaccination.

The CDR3 DNA reads TGCAGTGGAGAGTCTAGCGGGACACAGGAGCAGTTCTTC. This translates into CSGESSGTQEQFF. This chain connects TRBV20-1 to TRBJ2-1, with 9 bases identical to TRBD2. V was pared by 7 bases and J by 10 bases, with 11 bases of the junction left unmatched. The CDR3 has 13 residues. Germline CDR1 is DFQATT and CDR2 is SNEGSKA (reference sequence).